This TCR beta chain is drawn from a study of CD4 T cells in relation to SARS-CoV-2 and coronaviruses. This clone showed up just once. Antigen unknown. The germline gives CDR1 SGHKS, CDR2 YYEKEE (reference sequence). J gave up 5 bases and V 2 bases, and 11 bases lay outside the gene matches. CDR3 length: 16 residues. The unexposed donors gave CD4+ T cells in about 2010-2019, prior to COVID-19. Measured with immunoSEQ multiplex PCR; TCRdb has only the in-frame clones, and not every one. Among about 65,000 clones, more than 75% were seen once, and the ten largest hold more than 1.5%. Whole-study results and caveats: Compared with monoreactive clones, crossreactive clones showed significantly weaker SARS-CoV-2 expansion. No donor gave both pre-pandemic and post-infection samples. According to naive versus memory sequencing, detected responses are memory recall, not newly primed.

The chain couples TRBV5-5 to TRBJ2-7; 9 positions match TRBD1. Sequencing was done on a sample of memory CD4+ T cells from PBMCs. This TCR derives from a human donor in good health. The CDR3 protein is CASSFLGQGGYDEQYF. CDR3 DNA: TGTGCCAGCAGCTTCCTGGGACAGGGTGGCTACGACGAGCAGTACTTC. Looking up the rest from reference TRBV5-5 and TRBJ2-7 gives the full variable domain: DAGVTQSPTHLIKTRGQQVTLRCSPISGHKSVSWYQQVLGQGPQFIFQYYEKEERGRGNFPDRFSARQFPNYSSELNVNALLLGDSALYLCASSFLGQGGYDEQYFGPGTRLTVT.